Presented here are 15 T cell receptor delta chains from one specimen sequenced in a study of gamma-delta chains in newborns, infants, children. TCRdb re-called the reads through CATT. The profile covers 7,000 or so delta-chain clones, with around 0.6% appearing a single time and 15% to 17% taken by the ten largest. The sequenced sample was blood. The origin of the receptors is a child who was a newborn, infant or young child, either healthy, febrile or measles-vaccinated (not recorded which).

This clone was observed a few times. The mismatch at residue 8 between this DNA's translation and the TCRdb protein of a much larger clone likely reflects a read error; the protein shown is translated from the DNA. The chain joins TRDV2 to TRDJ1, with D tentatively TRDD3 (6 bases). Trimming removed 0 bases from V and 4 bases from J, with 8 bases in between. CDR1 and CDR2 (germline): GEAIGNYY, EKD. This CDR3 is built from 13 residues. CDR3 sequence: CACDTWDSDKLIF. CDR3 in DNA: TGTGCCTGTGACACCTGGGATAGCGATAAACTCATCTTT.

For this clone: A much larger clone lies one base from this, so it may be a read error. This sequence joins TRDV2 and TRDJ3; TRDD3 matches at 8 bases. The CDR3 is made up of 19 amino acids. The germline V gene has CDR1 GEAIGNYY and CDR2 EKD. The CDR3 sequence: CACDTWGIESSWGTRQMFF. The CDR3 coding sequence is TGTGCCTGTGACACCTGGGGGATCGAAAGCTCCTGGGGCACCCGACAGATGTTTTTC.

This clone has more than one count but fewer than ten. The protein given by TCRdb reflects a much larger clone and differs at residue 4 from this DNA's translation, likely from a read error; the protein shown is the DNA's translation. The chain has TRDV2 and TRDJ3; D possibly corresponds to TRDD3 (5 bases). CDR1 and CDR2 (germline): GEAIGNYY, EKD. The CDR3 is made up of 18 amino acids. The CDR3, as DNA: TGTGCCTGTGGCACCGGGGACTGGAGCTCCTGGGACACCCGACAGATGTTTTTC. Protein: CACGTGDWSSWDTRQMFF.

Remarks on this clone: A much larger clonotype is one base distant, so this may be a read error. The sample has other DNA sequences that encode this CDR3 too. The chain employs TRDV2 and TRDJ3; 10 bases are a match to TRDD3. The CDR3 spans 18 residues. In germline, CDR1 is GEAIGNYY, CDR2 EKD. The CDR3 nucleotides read TGTGCCTGTGACACTCTGGGGGATAGCTCCTGGGACACCCGACAAATGTTTTTC. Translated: CACDTLGDSSWDTRQMFF.

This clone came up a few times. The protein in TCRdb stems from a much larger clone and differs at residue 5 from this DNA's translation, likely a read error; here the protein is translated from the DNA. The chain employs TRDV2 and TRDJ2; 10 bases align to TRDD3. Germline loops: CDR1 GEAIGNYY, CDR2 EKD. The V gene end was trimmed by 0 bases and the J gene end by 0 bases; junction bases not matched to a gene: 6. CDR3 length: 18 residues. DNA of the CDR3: TGTGCCTGTGACACCTTACTGGGGGATGCATCTTTGACAGCACAACTCTTCTTT. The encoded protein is CACDTLLGDASLTAQLFF.

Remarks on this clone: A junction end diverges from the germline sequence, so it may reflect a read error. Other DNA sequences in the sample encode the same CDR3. Here the CDR3 DNA reads TGTGCCTGTGACATACTGGGGGCTTGGGACACCCGCCAGATGTTTTTC. Amino acid sequence: CACDILGAWDTRQMFF. The V and J genes are TRDV2 and TRDJ3, with 8 bases aligning to TRDD3. The CDR3 is 16 residues long. Germline V CDR1 and CDR2: GEAIGNYY, EKD.

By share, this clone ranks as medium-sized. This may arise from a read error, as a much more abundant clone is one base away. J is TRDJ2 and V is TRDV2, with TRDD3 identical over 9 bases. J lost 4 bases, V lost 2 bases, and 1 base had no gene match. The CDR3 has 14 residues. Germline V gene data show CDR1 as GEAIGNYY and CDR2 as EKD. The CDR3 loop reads CACDILGETAQLFF. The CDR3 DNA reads TGTGCCTGTGACATACTGGGGGAGACAGCACAACTCTTCTTT.

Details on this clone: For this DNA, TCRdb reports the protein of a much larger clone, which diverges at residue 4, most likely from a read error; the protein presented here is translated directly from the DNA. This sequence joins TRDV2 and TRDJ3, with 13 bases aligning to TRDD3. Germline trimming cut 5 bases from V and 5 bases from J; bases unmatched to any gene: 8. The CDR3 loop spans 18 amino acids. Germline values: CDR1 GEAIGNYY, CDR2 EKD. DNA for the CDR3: TGTGCCTGTGGCCCAACTGGGGGATACGGCCGGGACACCCGACAGATGTTTTTC. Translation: CACGPTGGYGRDTRQMFF.

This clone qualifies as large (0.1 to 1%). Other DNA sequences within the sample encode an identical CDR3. The CDR3 coding sequence is TGTGCCTGTGACGCCTTACTGGGGGATACCGATAAACTCATCTTT. Translation gives CACDALLGDTDKLIF. The chain links TRDV2 to TRDJ1; 10 bases line up with TRDD3. Germline loops: CDR1 GEAIGNYY, CDR2 EKD. The ends lost 3 bases at V and 2 bases at J; junction bases unmatched: 5. The CDR3 contains 15 residues.

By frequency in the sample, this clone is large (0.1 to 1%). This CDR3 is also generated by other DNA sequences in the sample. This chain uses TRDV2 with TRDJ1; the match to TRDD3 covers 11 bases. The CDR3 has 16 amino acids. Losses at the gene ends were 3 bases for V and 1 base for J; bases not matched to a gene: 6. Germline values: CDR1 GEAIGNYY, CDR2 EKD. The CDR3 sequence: CACDYWGIGTTDKLIF. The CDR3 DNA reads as TGTGCCTGTGACTACTGGGGGATAGGAACCACCGATAAACTCATCTTT.

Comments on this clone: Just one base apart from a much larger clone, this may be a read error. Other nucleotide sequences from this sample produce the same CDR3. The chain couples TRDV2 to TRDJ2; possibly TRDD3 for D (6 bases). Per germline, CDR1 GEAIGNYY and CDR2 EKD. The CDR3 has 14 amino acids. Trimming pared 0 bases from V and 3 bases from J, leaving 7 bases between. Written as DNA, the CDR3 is TGTGCCTGTGACACCGGGGGACTGACAGCACAACTCTTCTTT. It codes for CACDTGGLTAQLFF.

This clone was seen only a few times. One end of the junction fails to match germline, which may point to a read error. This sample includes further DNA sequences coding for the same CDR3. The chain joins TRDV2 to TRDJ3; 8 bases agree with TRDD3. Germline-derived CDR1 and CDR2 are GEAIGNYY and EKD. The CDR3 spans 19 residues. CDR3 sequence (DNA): TGTGCCTGCGACACGGTACTGGGGGGGACCTCCTGGGACACCCGACAGATGTTTTTC. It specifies CACDTVLGGTSWDTRQMFF.

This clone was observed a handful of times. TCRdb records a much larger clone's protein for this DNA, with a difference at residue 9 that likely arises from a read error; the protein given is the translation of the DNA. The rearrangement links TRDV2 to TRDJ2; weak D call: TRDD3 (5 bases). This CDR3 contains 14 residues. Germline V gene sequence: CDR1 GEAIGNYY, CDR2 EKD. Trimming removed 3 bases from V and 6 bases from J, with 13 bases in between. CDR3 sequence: CACDPVPWAAQLFF. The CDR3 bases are TGTGCCTGTGACCCCGTCCCCTGGGCAGCACAACTCTTCTTT.

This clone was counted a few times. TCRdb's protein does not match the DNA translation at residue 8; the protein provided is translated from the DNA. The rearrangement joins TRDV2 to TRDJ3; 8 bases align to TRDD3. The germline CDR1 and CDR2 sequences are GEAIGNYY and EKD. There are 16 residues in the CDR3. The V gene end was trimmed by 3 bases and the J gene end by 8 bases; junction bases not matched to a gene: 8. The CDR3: CACDVLGALYTRQMFF. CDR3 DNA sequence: TGTGCCTGTGACGTACTGGGGGCTTTATACACCCGACAGATGTTTTTC.

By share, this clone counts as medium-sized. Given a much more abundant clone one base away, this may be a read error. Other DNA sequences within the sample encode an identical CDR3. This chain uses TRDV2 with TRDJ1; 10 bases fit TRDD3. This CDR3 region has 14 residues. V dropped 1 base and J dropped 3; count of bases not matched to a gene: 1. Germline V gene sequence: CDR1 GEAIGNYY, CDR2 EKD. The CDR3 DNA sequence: TGTGCCTGTGACACGTGGGGGATACCCGATAAACTCATCTTT. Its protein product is CACDTWGIPDKLIF.